The clone carrying this T cell receptor (beta chain) was counted many times. The data originate from a study of spatial heterogeneity in lung cancer. Every molecule of TCR cDNA had its own unique molecular identifier. One entry per CDR3 protein results from TCRdb running MiXCR on the 5' RACE reads. The sample includes several thousand distinct CDR3 sequences, over 7.5% of them seen just once. Germline V gene data show CDR1 as SGHVS and CDR2 as FQNEAQ. The CDR3 totals 23 residues. The junction had 30 bases not matched to a gene; V was cut back by 4 bases and J by 2 bases. As for time point: sample taken at primary tumor resection. The input material, whole RNA from tumor, nontumor lung or frozen PBMC, was sequenced unsorted.

Sequences were derived from PBMCs, sampled at surgery. The gene calls are TRBV7-8 and TRBJ2-7, with 9 nucleotides matching TRBD2. The sequence was collected from a female donor with early-stage non-small cell lung cancer. The CDR3 region is CASSSPGHQWAAGGKTITYEQYF. As DNA, the CDR3 is TGTGCCAGCAGCTCCCCGGGACACCAATGGGCCGCGGGAGGGAAAACCATAACCTACGAGCAGTACTTC.